The rows below give T cell receptor beta chains drawn from one sample of a study of vaccination and CD4 T cells after COVID-19. TCRdb called the PCR reads again in MiXCR, with one record for every CDR3 protein. The table shows approximately 18,000 distinct CDR3 sequences, with 49% occurring only once. For these receptors, no antigen is known. Material for sequencing was CD4+ T cells from blood, cultured in vitro. These TCRs come from a human donor who had recovered from COVID-19. The CDR3 runs from the conserved cysteine through the conserved F or W. D genes are given only for firm matches. For some rows the clone size is stated as once, few or many, or as a class when expanded; others skip it.

v_gene: TRBV6-1
j_gene: TRBJ2-3
d_gene: TRBD1
abundance: NA
CDR3nt: TGTGCCAGCAGCCCGAGACAAGGACAGGGGCCTCGGAGCCTCACAGATACGCAGTATTTT
CDR3aa: CASSPRQGQGPRSLTDTQYF

v_gene: TRBV7-9
j_gene: TRBJ2-7
d_gene: NA
abundance: NA
CDR3nt: TGTGCCAGCAGCCCCTGGACAGCAACGGGAGAGCAGTACTTC
CDR3aa: CASSPWTATGEQYF

v_gene: TRBV19
j_gene: TRBJ2-7
d_gene: NA
abundance: NA
CDR3nt: TGTGCCAGTAGTATCAACGGGGCGGTCTACGAGCAGTACTTC
CDR3aa: CASSINGAVYEQYF

v_gene: TRBV27
j_gene: TRBJ1-1
d_gene: TRBD1
abundance: NA
CDR3nt: TGTGCCAGCAGTTTTACGGGACAGGGGATGGGGAACACTGAAGCTTTCTTT
CDR3aa: CASSFTGQGMGNTEAFF

v_gene: TRBV7-2
j_gene: TRBJ1-1
d_gene: TRBD1
abundance: few
CDR3nt: TGTGCCAGCAGCATGACAGGGTCGGGTGAAGCTTTCTTT
CDR3aa: CASSMTGSGEAFF

v_gene: TRBV20-1
j_gene: TRBJ1-6
d_gene: TRBD1
abundance: NA
CDR3nt: TGCAGTGCTCGACCGGGACAGGATAATTCACCCCTCCACTTT
CDR3aa: CSARPGQDNSPLHF

v_gene: TRBV7-2
j_gene: TRBJ1-2
d_gene: NA
abundance: NA
CDR3nt: TGTGCCAGCAGCCCCGTAGTCGGCTACACCTTC
CDR3aa: CASSPVVGYTF

v_gene: TRBV6-2/TRBV6-3
j_gene: TRBJ2-5
d_gene: NA
abundance: few
CDR3nt: TGTGCCAGCAGTTACGGAGGAAGCTTCCAAGAGACCCAGTACTTC
CDR3aa: CASSYGGSFQETQYF

v_gene: TRBV7-9
j_gene: TRBJ2-2
d_gene: NA
abundance: few
CDR3nt: TGTGCCAGCAGCCGCCGCACCGGGGAGCTGTTTTTT
CDR3aa: CASSRRTGELFF

v_gene: TRBV30
j_gene: TRBJ2-6
d_gene: NA
abundance: NA
CDR3nt: TGTGCCTGGAGTTCTGGGGCCAACGTCCTGACTTTC
CDR3aa: CAWSSGANVLTF

v_gene: TRBV2
j_gene: TRBJ1-4
d_gene: NA
abundance: NA
CDR3nt: TGTGCCAGCAGGGCGGGAGGCCCCGGGGAAAAACTGTTTTTT
CDR3aa: CASRAGGPGEKLFF

v_gene: TRBV15
j_gene: TRBJ2-2
d_gene: TRBD1
abundance: NA
CDR3nt: TGTGCCACCAGCAAGGGGGCGACGAACACCGGGGAGCTGTTTTTT
CDR3aa: CATSKGATNTGELFF

v_gene: TRBV5-1
j_gene: TRBJ1-1
d_gene: NA
abundance: NA
CDR3nt: TGCGCCAGCAGCTTGAAGCTTGGACACCTGAACACTGAAGCTTTCTTT
CDR3aa: CASSLKLGHLNTEAFF

v_gene: TRBV20-1
j_gene: TRBJ1-2
d_gene: NA
abundance: NA
CDR3nt: TGCAGTGCTAGAGGGAAGAGCGGGAGGATCTATGGCTACACCTTC
CDR3aa: CSARGKSGRIYGYTF

v_gene: TRBV19
j_gene: TRBJ1-1
d_gene: NA
abundance: NA
CDR3nt: TGTGCCAGTAGTCTCGAACAGGGATCCTACACTGAAGCTTTCTTT
CDR3aa: CASSLEQGSYTEAFF

v_gene: TRBV5-6
j_gene: TRBJ2-5
d_gene: TRBD1
abundance: NA
CDR3nt: TGTGCCAGCAGCTTGACAGGGGGCGAGGCGGAGATCCAGTACTTC
CDR3aa: CASSLTGGEAEIQYF

v_gene: TRBV7-3
j_gene: TRBJ1-5
d_gene: NA
abundance: NA
CDR3nt: TGTGCCAGCAGCGCAACTACTAATCAGCCCCAGCATTTT
CDR3aa: CASSATTNQPQHF

v_gene: TRBV6-4
j_gene: TRBJ2-3
d_gene: NA
abundance: NA
CDR3nt: TGTGCCAGCAGTTACGAACAGGGAGATACGCAGTATTTT
CDR3aa: CASSYEQGDTQYF

v_gene: TRBV6-5
j_gene: TRBJ2-7
d_gene: NA
abundance: NA
CDR3nt: TGTGCCAGCAGTTCTTGGGAGTCCTACGAGCAGTACTTC
CDR3aa: CASSSWESYEQYF

v_gene: TRBV9
j_gene: TRBJ2-2
d_gene: TRBD1
abundance: NA
CDR3nt: TGTGCCAGCAGCGCATGGACAGGGCCCGGGGAGCTGTTTTTT
CDR3aa: CASSAWTGPGELFF

v_gene: TRBV24-1
j_gene: TRBJ1-5
d_gene: TRBD1
abundance: NA
CDR3nt: TGTGCCACCAGCCAGACAGGGCTAAATCAGCCCCAGCATTTT
CDR3aa: CATSQTGLNQPQHF

v_gene: TRBV6-1
j_gene: TRBJ2-1
d_gene: NA
abundance: few
CDR3nt: TGTGCCAGCAGCCTACCTGCTGGGGGTGGGGTCAATGAGCAGTTCTTC
CDR3aa: CASSLPAGGGVNEQFF

v_gene: TRBV19
j_gene: TRBJ1-2
d_gene: NA
abundance: NA
CDR3nt: TGTGCCAGTAGTATAGATTCAACAGGGTCCGGCTGGGGAGGCTACACCTTC
CDR3aa: CASSIDSTGSGWGGYTF

v_gene: TRBV20-1
j_gene: TRBJ1-2
d_gene: NA
abundance: NA
CDR3nt: TGCAGTGCTAGACAAACGACACCTGGCTACACCTTC
CDR3aa: CSARQTTPGYTF

v_gene: TRBV5-1
j_gene: TRBJ2-2
d_gene: NA
abundance: NA
CDR3nt: TGCGCCAGCAGCAATGCCCCGGGACTGGCAGGGGAGCTGTTTTTT
CDR3aa: CASSNAPGLAGELFF

v_gene: TRBV7-2
j_gene: TRBJ1-1
d_gene: NA
abundance: NA
CDR3nt: TGTGCCAGCAGCCCCCGGACCTTATTGAACACTGAAGCTTTCTTT
CDR3aa: CASSPRTLLNTEAFF

v_gene: TRBV6-1
j_gene: TRBJ1-1
d_gene: NA
abundance: few
CDR3nt: TGTGCCAGCAGTGACTCTAGGGGAGGGATCACTGAAGCTTTCTTT
CDR3aa: CASSDSRGGITEAFF

v_gene: TRBV12-5
j_gene: TRBJ1-6
d_gene: NA
abundance: few
CDR3nt: TGTGCTAGTGGTTTGTTACTGTCAGGTGGCCCCAAGCCCCTCCACTTT
CDR3aa: CASGLLLSGGPKPLHF

v_gene: TRBV10-3
j_gene: TRBJ1-5
d_gene: NA
abundance: NA
CDR3nt: TGTGCCATCAGTGAGGCCGACAGACAAAATCAGCCCCAGCATTTT
CDR3aa: CAISEADRQNQPQHF

v_gene: TRBV5-6
j_gene: TRBJ1-2
d_gene: NA
abundance: NA
CDR3nt: TGTGCCAGCAGCCTGACAGTTAACTATGGCTACACCTTC
CDR3aa: CASSLTVNYGYTF

v_gene: TRBV5-6
j_gene: TRBJ2-3
d_gene: NA
abundance: NA
CDR3nt: TGTGCCAGCAGCTACCGGGTCCTTGGAACAGATACGCAGTATTTT
CDR3aa: CASSYRVLGTDTQYF

v_gene: TRBV19
j_gene: TRBJ1-6
d_gene: NA
abundance: NA
CDR3nt: TGTGCCAGTAGACAGACCGGGAGCCTTAATTCACCCCTCCACTTT
CDR3aa: CASRQTGSLNSPLHF

v_gene: TRBV28
j_gene: TRBJ2-5
d_gene: TRBD2
abundance: NA
CDR3nt: TGTGCCAGCACCGAAGCGGGAGCCCTAGAGACCCAGTACTTC
CDR3aa: CASTEAGALETQYF

v_gene: TRBV5-8
j_gene: TRBJ2-5
d_gene: NA
abundance: NA
CDR3nt: TGTGCCAGCAGCTCCCGGGACTGGGGAGAGACCCAGTACTTC
CDR3aa: CASSSRDWGETQYF

v_gene: TRBV5-1
j_gene: TRBJ1-2
d_gene: TRBD1
abundance: few
CDR3nt: TGCGCCAGCAGCCCCACAGGGGAAAAGGGCTACACCTTC
CDR3aa: CASSPTGEKGYTF

v_gene: TRBV7-8
j_gene: TRBJ2-7
d_gene: TRBD1
abundance: few
CDR3nt: TGTGCCAGCAGCCAGGACAGGATTGCCTACGAGCAGTACTTC
CDR3aa: CASSQDRIAYEQYF

v_gene: TRBV2
j_gene: TRBJ2-1
d_gene: TRBD2
abundance: NA
CDR3nt: TGTGCCAGCTATAGCGGGGAACCTACCAATGAGCAGTTCTTC
CDR3aa: CASYSGEPTNEQFF

v_gene: TRBV7-2
j_gene: TRBJ2-7
d_gene: NA
abundance: NA
CDR3nt: TGTGCCAGCAGCCCGCGGACCGGGGAGCAGTACTTC
CDR3aa: CASSPRTGEQYF

v_gene: TRBV4-1
j_gene: TRBJ1-1
d_gene: NA
abundance: NA
CDR3nt: TGCGCCAGCAGCCAAGAACGCCGTGGGTCCACTGAAGCTTTCTTT
CDR3aa: CASSQERRGSTEAFF

v_gene: TRBV25-1
j_gene: TRBJ1-1
d_gene: TRBD1
abundance: NA
CDR3nt: TGTGCCAGCAGTGTCCACGGGACAGGTGTGGTGAACACTGAAGCTTTCTTT
CDR3aa: CASSVHGTGVVNTEAFF

v_gene: TRBV12-3/TRBV12-4
j_gene: TRBJ1-2
d_gene: TRBD1
abundance: NA
CDR3nt: TGTGCCAGCAGTTTAACAGGGGTCCCCAACTATGGCTACACCTTC
CDR3aa: CASSLTGVPNYGYTF

v_gene: TRBV7-2
j_gene: TRBJ1-5
d_gene: NA
abundance: NA
CDR3nt: TGTGCCAGCAGCTTAGGGGCAGGGAGCAGGCAGCCCCAGCATTTT
CDR3aa: CASSLGAGSRQPQHF

v_gene: TRBV27
j_gene: TRBJ2-7
d_gene: NA
abundance: NA
CDR3nt: TGTGCCAGCAGTGCCTGGGACACCCGCTACGAGCAGTACTTC
CDR3aa: CASSAWDTRYEQYF

v_gene: TRBV20-1
j_gene: TRBJ1-1
d_gene: NA
abundance: NA
CDR3nt: TGCAGTGCTAGAGGGGGCGACACTGAAGCTTTCTTT
CDR3aa: CSARGGDTEAFF

v_gene: TRBV19
j_gene: TRBJ1-1
d_gene: TRBD1
abundance: few
CDR3nt: TGTGCCACCGGACAGGCTAAAGGGAATGAAGCTTTCTTT
CDR3aa: CATGQAKGNEAFF

v_gene: TRBV11-3
j_gene: TRBJ1-6
d_gene: NA
abundance: NA
CDR3nt: TGTGCCAGCAGCCCGGGGAGGAGCTCCTATAATTCACCCCTCCACTTT
CDR3aa: CASSPGRSSYNSPLHF

v_gene: TRBV9
j_gene: TRBJ1-2
d_gene: TRBD1
abundance: NA
CDR3nt: TGTGCCAGCAGCGTAGCCCCGGACAGGGGGCGATCTGGCTACACCTTC
CDR3aa: CASSVAPDRGRSGYTF

v_gene: TRBV4-2
j_gene: TRBJ1-2
d_gene: NA
abundance: NA
CDR3nt: TGTGCCAGCAGCCAAGAGAAAGGGGCTGGAGGCTACACCTTC
CDR3aa: CASSQEKGAGGYTF

v_gene: TRBV20-1
j_gene: TRBJ1-1
d_gene: TRBD1
abundance: few
CDR3nt: TGCAGTGTACAGGGGGCGGCGAACACTGAAGCTTTCTTT
CDR3aa: CSVQGAANTEAFF

v_gene: TRBV7-2
j_gene: TRBJ2-5
d_gene: NA
abundance: few
CDR3nt: TGTGCCAGCAGCTTAGTTGTCGAGACCCAGTACTTC
CDR3aa: CASSLVVETQYF

v_gene: TRBV20-1
j_gene: TRBJ2-3
d_gene: TRBD1
abundance: few
CDR3nt: TGCAGTGCTAGCCGGGACAGGGGGACAGATACGCAGTATTTT
CDR3aa: CSASRDRGTDTQYF

v_gene: TRBV12-3/TRBV12-4
j_gene: TRBJ1-6
d_gene: NA
abundance: NA
CDR3nt: TGTGCCAGCAGTGGACGGGGCGGTAATTCACCCCTCCACTTT
CDR3aa: CASSGRGGNSPLHF

v_gene: TRBV19
j_gene: TRBJ2-6
d_gene: NA
abundance: NA
CDR3nt: TGTGCCAGTAGTCGTGAACCGACCTTCTCTGGGGCCAACGTCCTGACTTTC
CDR3aa: CASSREPTFSGANVLTF

v_gene: TRBV19
j_gene: TRBJ2-2
d_gene: NA
abundance: NA
CDR3nt: TGTGCCAGTGTCGGGTTAGCGAACACCGGGGAGCTGTTTTTT
CDR3aa: CASVGLANTGELFF

v_gene: TRBV5-4
j_gene: TRBJ1-2
d_gene: NA
abundance: NA
CDR3nt: TGTGCCAGCAACTTTAGGGGATTCGACTATGGCTACACCTTC
CDR3aa: CASNFRGFDYGYTF

v_gene: TRBV6-2/TRBV6-3
j_gene: TRBJ2-3
d_gene: NA
abundance: few
CDR3nt: TGTGCCAGCACCTACTGGGGGGCGGATACGCAGTATTTT
CDR3aa: CASTYWGADTQYF

v_gene: TRBV6-1
j_gene: TRBJ1-5
d_gene: NA
abundance: NA
CDR3nt: TGTGCCAGCTACCCCGGAGGGGTACAGCCCCAGCATTTT
CDR3aa: CASYPGGVQPQHF

v_gene: TRBV10-3
j_gene: TRBJ1-2
d_gene: TRBD1
abundance: few
CDR3nt: TGTGCCATCAGTGACCGGACAGGGACTGGCGGCTACACCTTC
CDR3aa: CAISDRTGTGGYTF

v_gene: TRBV12-3/TRBV12-4
j_gene: TRBJ1-1
d_gene: NA
abundance: NA
CDR3nt: TGTGCCAGCAGTCCCGGACGGCCGAACACTGAAGCTTTCTTT
CDR3aa: CASSPGRPNTEAFF

v_gene: TRBV6-1
j_gene: TRBJ1-1
d_gene: TRBD1
abundance: NA
CDR3nt: TGTGCCAGCAGTGAAGAGGTCAGGGGGCTTGAAGCTTTCTTT
CDR3aa: CASSEEVRGLEAFF